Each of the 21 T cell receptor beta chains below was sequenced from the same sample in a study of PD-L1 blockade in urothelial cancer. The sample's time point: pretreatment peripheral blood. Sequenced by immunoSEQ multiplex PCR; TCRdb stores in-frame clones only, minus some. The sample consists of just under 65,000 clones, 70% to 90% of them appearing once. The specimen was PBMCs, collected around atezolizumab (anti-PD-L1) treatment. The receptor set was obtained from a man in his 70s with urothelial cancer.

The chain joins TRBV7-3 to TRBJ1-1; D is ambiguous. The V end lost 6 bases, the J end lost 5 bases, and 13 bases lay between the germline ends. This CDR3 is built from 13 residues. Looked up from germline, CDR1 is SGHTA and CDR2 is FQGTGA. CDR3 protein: CASSRGLGTEAFF. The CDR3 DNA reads TGTGCCAGCAGTCGTGGACTCGGGACTGAAGCTTTCTTT. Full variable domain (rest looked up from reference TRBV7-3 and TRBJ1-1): GAGVSQTPSNKVTEKGKYVELRCDPISGHTALYWYRQSLGQGPEFLIYFQGTGAADDSGLPNDRFFAVRPEGSVSTLKIQRTERGDSAVYLCASSRGLGTEAFFGQGTRLTVV.

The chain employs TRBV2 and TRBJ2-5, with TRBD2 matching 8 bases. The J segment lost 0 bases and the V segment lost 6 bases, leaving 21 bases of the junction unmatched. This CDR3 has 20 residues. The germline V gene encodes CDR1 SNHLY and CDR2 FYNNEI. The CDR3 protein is CASRGLLGLAAIVNQETQYF. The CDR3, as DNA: TGTGCCAGCAGGGGCCTGCTCGGACTAGCTGCAATAGTAAACCAAGAGACCCAGTACTTC. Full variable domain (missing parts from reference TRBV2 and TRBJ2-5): EPEVTQTPSHQVTQMGQEVILRCVPISNHLYFYWYRQILGQKVEFLVSFYNNEISEKSEIFDDQFSVERPDGSNFTLKIRSTKLEDSAMYFCASRGLLGLAAIVNQETQYFGPGTRLLVL.

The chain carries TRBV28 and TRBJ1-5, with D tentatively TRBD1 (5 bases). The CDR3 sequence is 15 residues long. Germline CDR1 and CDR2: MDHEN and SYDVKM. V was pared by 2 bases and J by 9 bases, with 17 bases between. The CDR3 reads CASSLATGSGWPQHF. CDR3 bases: TGTGCCAGCAGTTTAGCCACAGGTAGCGGGTGGCCCCAGCATTTT.

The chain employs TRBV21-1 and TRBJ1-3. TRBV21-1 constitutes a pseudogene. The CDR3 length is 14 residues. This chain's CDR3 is CASSRPGSGNTIYF. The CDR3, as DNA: TGTGCCAGCAGTCGACCGGGCTCTGGAAACACCATATATTTT.

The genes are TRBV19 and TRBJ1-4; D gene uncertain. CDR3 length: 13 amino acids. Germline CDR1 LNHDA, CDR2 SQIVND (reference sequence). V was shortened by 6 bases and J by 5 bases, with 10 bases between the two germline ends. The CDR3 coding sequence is TGTGCCAGTAGCAGGAGGGAGAATGAAAAACTGTTTTTT. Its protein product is CASSRRENEKLFF.

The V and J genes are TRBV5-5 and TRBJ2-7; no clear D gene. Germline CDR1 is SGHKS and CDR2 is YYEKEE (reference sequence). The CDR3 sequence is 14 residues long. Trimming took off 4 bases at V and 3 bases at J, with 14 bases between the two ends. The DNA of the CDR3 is TGTGCCAGCAGCCCCTATGAGAGCCTCTACGAGCAGTACTTC. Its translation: CASSPYESLYEQYF.

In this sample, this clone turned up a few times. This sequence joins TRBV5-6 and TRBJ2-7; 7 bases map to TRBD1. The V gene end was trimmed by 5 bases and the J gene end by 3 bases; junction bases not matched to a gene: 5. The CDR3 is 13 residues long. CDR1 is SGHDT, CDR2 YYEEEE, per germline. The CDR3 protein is CASSSTGRYEQYF. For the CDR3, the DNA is TGTGCCAGCAGTTCGACAGGGCGCTACGAGCAGTACTTC. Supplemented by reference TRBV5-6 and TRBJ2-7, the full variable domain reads DAGVTQSPTHLIKTRGQQVTLRCSPKSGHDTVSWYQQALGQGPQFIFQYYEEEERQRGNFPDRFSGHQFPNYSSELNVNALLLGDSALYLCASSSTGRYEQYFGPGTRLTVT.

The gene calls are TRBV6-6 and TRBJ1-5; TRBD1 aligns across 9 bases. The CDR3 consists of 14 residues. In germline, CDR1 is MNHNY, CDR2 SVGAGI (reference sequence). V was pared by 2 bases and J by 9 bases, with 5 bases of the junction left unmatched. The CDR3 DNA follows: TGTGCCAGCAGTTACCCGGACAGGGGTGGGCCCCAGCATTTT. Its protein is CASSYPDRGGPQHF.

The CDR3 here is CASSVEPSGGLRNEQFF. The DNA of the CDR3 is TGTGCCAGCAGCGTGGAGCCTAGCGGGGGATTACGGAATGAGCAGTTCTTC. J is TRBJ2-1 and V is TRBV5-4; 10 positions agree with TRBD2. This CDR3 is built from 17 residues. Per the germline V gene, CDR1 is SGHNT and CDR2 is YYREEE (reference sequence). V lost 4 bases, J lost 7 bases, and 14 bases stayed unmatched.

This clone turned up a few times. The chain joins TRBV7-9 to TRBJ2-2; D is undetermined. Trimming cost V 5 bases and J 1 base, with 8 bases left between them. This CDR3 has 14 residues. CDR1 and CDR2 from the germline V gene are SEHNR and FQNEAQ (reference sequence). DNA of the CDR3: TGTGCCAGCAGCCAAATAGTGAACACCGGGGAGCTGTTTTTT. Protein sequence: CASSQIVNTGELFF.

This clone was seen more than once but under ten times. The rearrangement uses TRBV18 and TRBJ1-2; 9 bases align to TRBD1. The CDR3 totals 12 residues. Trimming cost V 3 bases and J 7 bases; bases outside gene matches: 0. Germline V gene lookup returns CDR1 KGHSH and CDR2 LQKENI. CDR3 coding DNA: TGTGCCAGCTCACCGGGACAGGGTGGCTACACCTTC. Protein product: CASSPGQGGYTF.

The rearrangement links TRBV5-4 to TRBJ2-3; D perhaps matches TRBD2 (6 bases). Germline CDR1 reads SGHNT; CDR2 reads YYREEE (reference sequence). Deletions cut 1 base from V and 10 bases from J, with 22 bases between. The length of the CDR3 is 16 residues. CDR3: CASSLQGRETLQAQYF. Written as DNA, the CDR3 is TGTGCCAGCAGCTTGCAAGGTCGGGAGACCCTACAAGCGCAGTATTTT. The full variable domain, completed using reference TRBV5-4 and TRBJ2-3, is ETGVTQSPTHLIKTRGQQVTLRCSSQSGHNTVSWYQQALGQGPQFIFQYYREEENGRGNFPPRFSGLQFPNYSSELNVNALELDDSALYLCASSLQGRETLQAQYFGPGTRLTVL.

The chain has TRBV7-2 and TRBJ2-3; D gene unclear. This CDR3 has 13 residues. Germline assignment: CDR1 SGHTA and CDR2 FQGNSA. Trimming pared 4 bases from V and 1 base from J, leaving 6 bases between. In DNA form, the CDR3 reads TGTGCCAGCAGCTCACTCGGCACAGATACGCAGTATTTT. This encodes CASSSLGTDTQYF.

The chain's CDR3 is CASSSDRRWANTEAFF. The CDR3 nucleotides read TGTGCCAGCAGTTCCGACCGTAGATGGGCCAACACTGAAGCTTTCTTT. The genes are TRBV6-5 and TRBJ1-1; D gene uncertain. Germline loops: CDR1 MNHEY, CDR2 SVGAGI. Trimming took 4 bases from V and 2 from J, leaving 17 bases between them. The CDR3 spans 16 residues.

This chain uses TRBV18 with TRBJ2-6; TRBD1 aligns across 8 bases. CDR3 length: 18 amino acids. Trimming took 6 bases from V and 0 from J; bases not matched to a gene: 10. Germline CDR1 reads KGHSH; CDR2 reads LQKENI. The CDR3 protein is CASSSLGQVSSGANVLTF. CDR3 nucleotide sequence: TGTGCCAGCTCCTCCCTGGGACAGGTATCCTCTGGGGCCAACGTCCTGACTTTC.

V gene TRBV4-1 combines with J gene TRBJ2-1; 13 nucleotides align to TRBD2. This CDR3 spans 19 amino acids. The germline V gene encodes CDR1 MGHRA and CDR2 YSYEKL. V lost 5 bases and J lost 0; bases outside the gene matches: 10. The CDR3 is CASSRRELAGGSSYNEQFF. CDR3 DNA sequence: TGCGCCAGCAGCAGACGCGAACTAGCGGGAGGGAGCTCCTACAATGAGCAGTTCTTC.

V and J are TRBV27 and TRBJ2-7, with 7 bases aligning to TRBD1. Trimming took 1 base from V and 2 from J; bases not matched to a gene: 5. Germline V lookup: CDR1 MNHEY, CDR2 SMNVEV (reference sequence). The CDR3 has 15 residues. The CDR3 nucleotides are TGTGCCAGCAGTTTATACGGGACAGCCCCCTACGAGCAGTACTTC. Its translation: CASSLYGTAPYEQYF.

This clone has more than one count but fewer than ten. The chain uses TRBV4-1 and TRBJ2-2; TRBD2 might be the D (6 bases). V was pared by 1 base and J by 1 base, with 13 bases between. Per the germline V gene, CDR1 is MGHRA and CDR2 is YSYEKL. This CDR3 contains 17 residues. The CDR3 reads CASSQALVAVNTGELFF. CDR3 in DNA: TGCGCCAGCAGCCAAGCTCTGGTAGCGGTGAACACCGGGGAGCTGTTTTTT.

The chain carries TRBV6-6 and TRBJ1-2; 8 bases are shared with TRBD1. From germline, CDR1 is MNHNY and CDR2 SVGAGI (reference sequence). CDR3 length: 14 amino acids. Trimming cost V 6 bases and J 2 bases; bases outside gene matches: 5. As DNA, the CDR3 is TGTGCCAGCAGAGGACAGGGCGGGAACTATGGCTACACCTTC. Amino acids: CASRGQGGNYGYTF.

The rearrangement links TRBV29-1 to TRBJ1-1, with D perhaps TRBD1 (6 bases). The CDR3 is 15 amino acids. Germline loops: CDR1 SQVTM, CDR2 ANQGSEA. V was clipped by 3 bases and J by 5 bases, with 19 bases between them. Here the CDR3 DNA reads TGCAGCGTTGAGGACTTGAGGGGGGGAGGTACTGAAGCTTTCTTT. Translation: CSVEDLRGGGTEAFF.

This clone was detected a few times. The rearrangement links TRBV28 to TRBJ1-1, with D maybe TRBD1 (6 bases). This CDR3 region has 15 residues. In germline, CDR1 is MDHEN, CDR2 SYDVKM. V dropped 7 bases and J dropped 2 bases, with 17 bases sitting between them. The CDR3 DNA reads TGTGCCAGCAATCCCAGGACAGCGCGTAACACTGAAGCTTTCTTT. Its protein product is CASNPRTARNTEAFF.